This T cell receptor (beta chain) was recovered during a study of shared clonotypes between healthy human individuals. Study-level results: Generally, estimated richness proved larger in naive subsets than it did in memory subsets. The study found about 4.6% of naive CD4 clonotypes shared across four donors. At large depth, rarefaction still showed sorted-subset sequencing to be incomplete.

It was across several immunoSEQ plates that each subset's genomic DNA was evenly split. Produced via immunoSEQ multiplex PCR; TCRdb's table is partial and in-frame only. Of approximately 740,000 clones listed, 85% to 95% were seen once; the top ten hold about 25%. On this clone itself: Its matching antigen is unknown.

Naive CD8 cells comprised CD45RO-negative, CCR7-positively selected cells, excluding terminally differentiated effector memory CD45RA+ cells. With 3 bases removed from V and 2 bases from J, the gap between germline ends came to 13 bases. CDR1 and CDR2 from the germline V gene are SGDLS and YYNGEE. The CDR3 totals 15 residues. Material: naive CD8+ T cells sorted from blood. This TCR came from a young man in good health. This rearrangement joins TRBV9 to TRBJ2-3; D may be TRBD2 (5 bases). DNA for the CDR3: TGTGCCAGCAGCGAGGGAGTCGCATTCACAGATACGCAGTATTTT. Protein product: CASSEGVAFTDTQYF. Variable domain in full (rest from reference TRBV9 and TRBJ2-3): DSGVTQTPKHLITATGQRVTLRCSPRSGDLSVYWYQQSLDQGLQFLIQYYNGEERAKGNILERFSAQQFPDLHSELNLSSLELGDSALYFCASSEGVAFTDTQYFGPGTRLTVL.